These 25 T cell receptor beta chains originate from one sample sequenced in a study of a mutant IDH1 vaccine in newly diagnosed glioma. The time point here: baseline, week 1 (first vaccination visit). Documented treatment: pre-vaccination baseline after standard-of-care therapy. Using immunoSEQ multiplex PCR, the repertoire was profiled, and TCRdb retains in-frame clones only, with some absent. This sample yields approximately 70,000 clones, of which about four fifths are seen a single time; around 8.8% belongs to the top ten. The source was PBMCs, collected from a glioma patient treated with radiotherapy, temozolomide or both. Receptors originate from a man aged 45-65 years with glioma.

This clone was counted at least ten times. This rearrangement joins TRBV19 to TRBJ2-1, with 8 nucleotides matching TRBD1. CDR1 and CDR2 from the germline V gene are LNHDA and SQIVND (reference sequence). V shed 3 bases and J 4 bases; nucleotides not matched to a gene: 5. The CDR3 runs to 15 residues. This CDR3 is CASSIPGQEYNEQFF. In DNA form, the CDR3 reads TGTGCCAGTAGTATCCCGGGACAGGAGTACAATGAGCAGTTCTTC.

This clone appeared once. The V gene is TRBV6-5, the J gene TRBJ2-2; possible D gene TRBD1, 7 bases. CDR1 is MNHEY and CDR2 is SVGAGI in the germline V gene. CDR3 size: 15 residues. Trimming left V 7 bases short and J 5 bases short, with 17 bases between. The CDR3 coding sequence is TGTGCCAGCAATCGGGGGCAGGGGGGAACCGGGGAGCTGTTTTTT. It encodes CASNRGQGGTGELFF.

V gene TRBV30 combines with J gene TRBJ1-4, with D unclear. Looked up from germline, CDR1 is GTSNPN and CDR2 is SVGIG (reference sequence). CDR3 length: 15 amino acids. The V end lost 3 bases, the J end lost 3 bases, and 14 bases lay between the germline ends. The CDR3 loop is CAWREGRLANEKLFF. CDR3 coding DNA: TGTGCCTGGAGGGAAGGGAGGCTAGCTAATGAAAAACTGTTTTTT.

The chain recombines TRBV29-1 with TRBJ2-6; the D call may be TRBD1 or TRBD2 (5 bases each). The CDR3 loop spans 12 amino acids. The V and J ends lost 5 bases and 9 bases respectively, with 11 bases between them. CDR1 is SQVTM and CDR2 is ANQGSEA in the germline V gene. CDR3 nucleotide sequence: TGCAGCGTTCAGGGCGAGGGCAACGTCCTGACTTTC. Translated, it gives CSVQGEGNVLTF.

The chain joins TRBV5-1 to TRBJ1-3, with 9 bases fitting TRBD1. Germline CDR1 SGHRS, CDR2 YFSETQ. J was trimmed by 7 bases and V by 5 bases; bases with no gene match: 7. The CDR3 has 14 amino acids. The CDR3 loop reads CASSSGTGLNTIYF. CDR3 DNA sequence: TGCGCCAGCAGTTCCGGGACAGGGCTCAACACCATATATTTT.

In nucleotides, the CDR3 is TGTGCCACCACCCCCCCCAGTGCGGAGACCCAGTACTTC. It specifies CATTPPSAETQYF. The chain links TRBV6-5 to TRBJ2-5; D not certain. The CDR3 loop spans 13 amino acids. Germline-derived CDR1 and CDR2 are MNHEY and SVGAGI. The V gene lost 10 bases and the J gene lost 5 bases, with 17 bases spanning the gap.

This clone was found a few times. This chain links TRBV27 with TRBJ2-2; the D gene is possibly TRBD1 (5 bases). The V gene lost 5 bases and the J gene lost 1 base, with 8 bases spanning the gap. The germline gives CDR1 MNHEY, CDR2 SMNVEV (reference sequence). The CDR3 loop spans 14 amino acids. In DNA, the CDR3 is TGTGCCAGCAGTGGGCAGGGGAACACCGGGGAGCTGTTTTTT. Its protein is CASSGQGNTGELFF.

This sequence joins TRBV30 and TRBJ1-5, with D unresolved. V dropped 1 base and J dropped 4 bases, with 8 bases sitting between them. CDR1 is GTSNPN, CDR2 SVGIG, per germline (reference sequence). There are 13 residues in the CDR3. The CDR3 reads CAWSGAGNQPQHF. The CDR3 coding sequence is TGTGCCTGGAGTGGGGCAGGTAATCAGCCCCAGCATTTT. Variable domain in full (rest from reference TRBV30 and TRBJ1-5): SQTIHQWPATLVQPVGSPLSLECTVEGTSNPNLYWYRQAAGRGLQLLFYSVGIGQISSEVPQNLSASRPQDRQFILSSKKLLLSDSGFYLCAWSGAGNQPQHFGDGTRLSIL.

The chain links TRBV30 to TRBJ2-1, with 10 bases fitting TRBD2. The length of the CDR3 is 14 residues. V shed 4 bases and J 7 bases; nucleotides not matched to a gene: 7. Germline CDR1 is GTSNPN and CDR2 is SVGIG (reference sequence). The CDR3 here is CAWKISGGRNEQFF. Written as DNA, the CDR3 is TGTGCCTGGAAAATTAGCGGGGGGAGGAATGAGCAGTTCTTC.

This chain uses TRBV6-1 with TRBJ1-1, with D hard to call. V was clipped by 2 bases and J by 0 bases, with 4 bases between them. The V gene's germline CDR1 is MNHNS and CDR2 SASEGT. The CDR3 extends over 13 amino acids. The CDR3 is CASSEILNTEAFF. The CDR3 region has the DNA TGTGCCAGCAGTGAAATATTGAACACTGAAGCTTTCTTT.

The chain uses TRBV7-9 and TRBJ2-5; D may be TRBD2 (6 bases). This CDR3 is 13 amino acids long. CDR1 SEHNR and CDR2 FQNEAQ come from the germline V gene (reference sequence). V was pared by 0 bases and J by 5 bases, with 7 bases between. The CDR3 nucleotides are TGTGCCAGCAGCTTAGCGGAGGGGGAGACCCAGTACTTC. Translation: CASSLAEGETQYF.

The V call is TRBV7-9, the J call TRBJ1-5, with 9 bases lining up with TRBD1. Trimming cost V 4 bases and J 7 bases; bases outside gene matches: 2. Germline V gene data show CDR1 as SEHNR and CDR2 as FQNEAQ (reference sequence). The CDR3 sequence is 13 residues long. The CDR3 DNA sequence: TGTGCCAGCAGCTGGGACAGGGAACAGCCCCAGCATTTT. It translates to CASSWDREQPQHF.

V is TRBV7-9 and J is TRBJ1-5; D is perhaps TRBD1 (6 bases). The CDR3 consists of 14 residues. V lost 5 bases and J lost 4, with 12 bases in between. Germline CDR1 and CDR2: SEHNR and FQNEAQ (reference sequence). CDR3 amino acids: CASSPGHPNQPQHF. The CDR3 DNA sequence: TGTGCCAGCAGCCCGGGACATCCAAATCAGCCCCAGCATTTT.

This sequence joins TRBV13 and TRBJ2-6, with D unclear. Germline-derived CDR1 and CDR2 are PRHDT and FYEKMQ (reference sequence). Trimming removed 5 bases from V and 0 bases from J, with 8 bases in between. The CDR3 spans 15 residues. CDR3 nucleotides: TGTGCCAGCAGCCTTCGGAGCTCTGGGGCCAACGTCCTGACTTTC. Protein: CASSLRSSGANVLTF. The full variable domain, with the rest looked up from reference TRBV13 and TRBJ2-6, is AAGVIQSPRHLIKEKRETATLKCYPIPRHDTVYWYQQGPGQDPQFLISFYEKMQSDKGSIPDRFSAQQFSDYHSELNMSSLELGDSALYFCASSLRSSGANVLTFGAGSRLTVL.

The V call is TRBV30, the J call TRBJ2-2; tentative D call: TRBD1 (5 bases). V lost 3 bases to trimming and J lost 1 base, with 12 bases between them. In germline, CDR1 is GTSNPN, CDR2 SVGIG (reference sequence). The length of the CDR3 is 15 residues. The CDR3 spells CAWRFRQLNTGELFF. CDR3 sequence (DNA): TGTGCCTGGAGATTCCGACAGCTGAACACCGGGGAGCTGTTTTTT. Looking up the rest from reference TRBV30 and TRBJ2-2 gives the full variable domain: SQTIHQWPATLVQPVGSPLSLECTVEGTSNPNLYWYRQAAGRGLQLLFYSVGIGQISSEVPQNLSASRPQDRQFILSSKKLLLSDSGFYLCAWRFRQLNTGELFFGEGSRLTVL.

The V and J genes are TRBV18 and TRBJ1-6; 12 bases are shared with TRBD1. Germline trimming cut 6 bases from V and 8 bases from J; bases unmatched to any gene: 5. There are 15 residues in the CDR3. Per the germline V gene, CDR1 is KGHSH and CDR2 is LQKENI. The CDR3: CASSWDRGRDSPLHF. The DNA for the CDR3 is TGTGCCAGCTCCTGGGACAGGGGGCGAGATTCACCCCTCCACTTT.

The V gene is TRBV30, the J gene TRBJ2-3; no clear D gene. Germline V lookup: CDR1 GTSNPN, CDR2 SVGIG (reference sequence). This CDR3 has 12 residues. The germline V and J ends were trimmed by 3 bases and 3 bases, with 7 bases remaining between them. This chain's CDR3 is CAWRMTTDTQYF. As DNA, the CDR3 is TGTGCCTGGAGGATGACAACAGATACGCAGTATTTT.

The chain is built from TRBV7-8 and TRBJ2-7; maybe TRBD1 (6 bases). The CDR3 has 16 amino acids. Trimming left V 5 bases short and J 4 bases short, with 21 bases between. CDR1 and CDR2 from the germline V gene are SGHVS and FQNEAQ. In DNA form, the CDR3 reads TGTGCCAGCAGCCCCCGACAGGATCTAACTTCGTACGAGCAGTACTTC. It codes for CASSPRQDLTSYEQYF.

The chain couples TRBV27 to TRBJ2-3; D unclear. Germline CDR1 reads MNHEY; CDR2 reads SMNVEV (reference sequence). V was pared by 0 bases and J by 4 bases, with 5 bases between. The CDR3 covers 13 residues. CDR3 in amino acids: CASSLSRADTQYF. CDR3 in DNA: TGTGCCAGCAGTTTATCTAGGGCAGATACGCAGTATTTT.

This chain connects TRBV7-9 to TRBJ1-1; weak D call: TRBD1 (6 bases). Trimming left V 2 bases short and J 4 bases short, with 11 bases between. This CDR3 has 14 amino acids. CDR1 is SEHNR and CDR2 is FQNEAQ in the germline V gene (reference sequence). CDR3 nucleotides: TGTGCCAGCAGCTTATCAGGGGCTGGCACTGAAGCTTTCTTT. This gives the protein CASSLSGAGTEAFF.

The genes are TRBV19 and TRBJ1-2, with D perhaps TRBD1 (5 bases). V was shortened by 3 bases and J by 2 bases, with 13 bases between the two germline ends. CDR1 and CDR2 from the germline V gene are LNHDA and SQIVND (reference sequence). The CDR3 totals 15 residues. The CDR3, as DNA: TGTGCCAGTAGTATGATGGGGGGACCAAACTATGGCTACACCTTC. Its translation: CASSMMGGPNYGYTF.

This rearrangement joins TRBV19 to TRBJ1-4; D unclear. Germline V CDR1 and CDR2: LNHDA, SQIVND (reference sequence). This CDR3 is built from 11 residues. The V and J ends lost 8 bases and 4 bases respectively, with 5 bases between them. CDR3 sequence: CASSFNEKLFF. CDR3 nucleotides: TGTGCCAGTTCATTTAATGAAAAACTGTTTTTT.

The CDR3 loop reads CASSVGPEQFF. The CDR3 bases are TGTGCCAGCAGCGTCGGGCCGGAGCAGTTCTTC. This chain links TRBV7-9 with TRBJ2-1; D gene uncertain. The germline V and J ends were trimmed by 5 bases and 10 bases, with 9 bases remaining between them. CDR3 size: 11 residues. Germline-derived CDR1 and CDR2 are SEHNR and FQNEAQ (reference sequence).

The J gene is TRBJ1-5, the V gene TRBV10-3; a weak D match, TRBD1 (5 bases). Germline V gives CDR1 ENHRY, CDR2 SYGVKD. V dropped 6 bases and J dropped 1 base, with 13 bases sitting between them. The CDR3 length is 15 residues. The CDR3 DNA reads TGTGCCATCAGCCCCACCCGGGACAGCAATCAGCCCCAGCATTTT. It is translated as CAISPTRDSNQPQHF.

This clone was seen a single time. The V gene is TRBV6-5, the J gene TRBJ1-1; no firm D call. Germline V gene data show CDR1 as MNHEY and CDR2 as SVGAGI. The CDR3 is 12 residues long. Trimming shortened V by 4 bases and J by 5 bases, and 8 bases separated the two germline ends. DNA of the CDR3: TGTGCCAGCAGTTCTTTTGATACTGAAGCTTTCTTT. Protein sequence: CASSSFDTEAFF.